One and the same sample provided the 10 T cell receptor beta chains below, sequenced in a study of response to subunit inactivated influenza vaccine. Each CDR3 protein gets one entry after TCRdb re-called the RT-PCR reads with MiXCR. The data show about 300,000 distinct CDR3 sequences, roughly a fifth seen once. The sample here was PBMCs from blood, taken less than 22 months after vaccination. The receptors were gathered from a man in his fifties or sixties who received an inactivated influenza vaccine.

This clonotype was recorded a few times. The rearrangement uses TRBV6-1 and TRBJ1-2; D perhaps matches TRBD1 (5 bases). The germline V gene has CDR1 MNHNS and CDR2 SASEGT. Trimming removed 6 bases from V and 4 bases from J, with 15 bases in between. The CDR3 covers 14 residues. The CDR3 DNA sequence: TGTGCCAGCAGCGGAGGGGCGAAGGGCTATGGCTACACCTTC. This translates into CASSGGAKGYGYTF.

This clonotype was picked up a small number of times. CDR3 bases: TGTGCCAGCAGCCTGGATCAGGGTGTGAACACTGAAGCTTTCTTT. Translated, it gives CASSLDQGVNTEAFF. The chain combines TRBV5-4 with TRBJ1-1, with D perhaps TRBD1 (5 bases). Trimming removed 4 bases from V and 0 bases from J, with 13 bases in between. The CDR3 is made up of 15 amino acids. In germline, CDR1 is SGHNT, CDR2 YYREEE (reference sequence). Full variable domain (remainder filled in from reference TRBV5-4 and TRBJ1-1): ETGVTQSPTHLIKTRGQQVTLRCSSQSGHNTVSWYQQALGQGPQFIFQYYREEENGRGNFPPRFSGLQFPNYSSELNVNALELDDSALYLCASSLDQGVNTEAFFGQGTRLTVV.

This chain links TRBV6-5 with TRBJ1-4; tentatively, D is TRBD1 (6 bases). V was shortened by 4 bases and J by 7 bases, with 16 bases between the two germline ends. The CDR3 length is 15 residues. Germline V gene sequence: CDR1 MNHEY, CDR2 SVGAGI. CDR3 sequence reads: CASSSEGVGGEKLFF. CDR3 in DNA: TGTGCCAGCAGTTCCGAGGGGGTTGGAGGTGAAAAACTGTTTTTT.

This sequence joins TRBV7-9 and TRBJ2-5; D perhaps matches TRBD1 (5 bases). The V and J ends lost 5 bases and 1 base respectively, with 17 bases between them. CDR3 length: 16 residues. Per germline, CDR1 SEHNR and CDR2 FQNEAQ (reference sequence). The CDR3 bases are TGTGCCAGCAGCCCGCCGAATCCGACAGTCCAAGAGACCCAGTACTTC. It encodes CASSPPNPTVQETQYF.

This clonotype was counted a few times. The chain employs TRBV7-6 and TRBJ2-2; D gene uncertain. The CDR3 spans 15 residues. V was cut by 1 base and J by 2 bases, with 8 bases left in between. The germline gives CDR1 SGHVS, CDR2 FNYEAQ. The CDR3 sequence is CASSLGRLNTGELFF. CDR3 DNA: TGTGCCAGCAGCTTAGGCAGGTTAAACACCGGGGAGCTGTTTTTT. Full variable domain (outside the CDR3, taken from reference TRBV7-6 and TRBJ2-2): GAGVSQSPRYKVTKRGQDVALRCDPISGHVSLYWYRQALGQGPEFLTYFNYEAQQDKSGLPNDRFSAERPEGSISTLTIQRTEQRDSAMYRCASSLGRLNTGELFFGEGSRLTVL.

J is TRBJ2-4 and V is TRBV5-1; 7 nucleotides align to TRBD2. This CDR3 region has 15 residues. J lost 5 bases, V lost 0 bases, and 5 bases had no gene match. CDR1 is SGHRS, CDR2 YFSETQ, per germline. CDR3 in DNA: TGCGCCAGCAGCTTGGATGGGGGGGAGGAAAACATTCAGTACTTC. Translating gives CASSLDGGEENIQYF. The full variable domain, completed using reference TRBV5-1 and TRBJ2-4, is KAGVTQTPRYLIKTRGQQVTLSCSPISGHRSVSWYQQTPGQGLQFLFEYFSETQRNKGNFPGRFSGRQFSNSRSEMNVSTLELGDSALYLCASSLDGGEENIQYFGAGTRLSVL.

This clonotype was counted a few times. The chain links TRBV10-3 to TRBJ2-2; possible D gene TRBD2, 5 bases. Germline CDR1 is ENHRY and CDR2 is SYGVKD. The CDR3 spans 15 residues. Between the trimmed V and J ends, which lost 0 bases and 4 bases, there was a span of 9 bases. CDR3 bases: TGTGCCATCAGTGAGTCGACGGGGAGCACCGGGGAGCTGTTTTTT. It yields the protein CAISESTGSTGELFF.

The chain recombines TRBV3-1 with TRBJ2-3; TRBD2 matches 12 bases. Trimming removed 4 bases from V and 5 bases from J; junction bases left unmatched: 7. Germline V lookup: CDR1 LGHDT, CDR2 YNNKEL (reference sequence). This CDR3 comprises 16 residues. CDR3 region: CASSLRTSGIGDTQYF. The CDR3 DNA sequence: TGTGCCAGCAGCCTCCGGACTAGCGGGATTGGAGATACGCAGTATTTT.

This sequence joins TRBV4-1 and TRBJ2-7; TRBD1 matches at 7 bases. Trimming removed 1 base from V and 4 bases from J; junction bases left unmatched: 13. The CDR3 covers 17 residues. The germline V gene has CDR1 MGHRA and CDR2 YSYEKL. The CDR3 DNA follows: TGCGCCAGCAGCCAAGTGACTTTCGGGACAGTCAAATACGAGCAGTACTTC. Translating it yields CASSQVTFGTVKYEQYF.

The chain is built from TRBV7-9 and TRBJ2-1; D gene unclear. The CDR3 length is 16 residues. The V end lost 0 bases, the J end lost 3 bases, and 12 bases lay between the germline ends. Germline assignment: CDR1 SEHNR and CDR2 FQNEAQ (reference sequence). As DNA, the CDR3 is TGTGCCAGCAGCTTAGCGCGTCCCGGGTTCTACAATGAGCAGTTCTTC. Translating gives CASSLARPGFYNEQFF.